This record concerns one TCR beta chain sequence. The sample comes from a study of OX40 agonist ivuxolimab in advanced cancers. Trimming left V 0 bases short and J 8 bases short, with 17 bases between. The germline V gene encodes CDR1 SGHDT and CDR2 YYEEEE. CDR3 size: 15 residues. The cohort excluded patients with autoimmune disease history or systemic immunosuppression. Measured with immunoSEQ multiplex PCR; TCRdb has only the in-frame clones, and not every one. The data contain about 43,000 clones, 80% of them singletons. The sequenced sample was CD4+ or CD8+ T cells sorted from blood, obtained in a trial of the OX40 agonist ivuxolimab. The sequence was obtained from an adult with an advanced solid tumor such as melanoma, head and neck, liver or kidney cancer. The genes are TRBV5-6 and TRBJ1-2, with a tentative D call TRBD1 (6 bases). CDR3 sequence: CASSLATGQGSGYTF. The CDR3 DNA reads as TGTGCCAGCAGCTTGGCCACCGGGCAGGGGAGCGGCTACACCTTC. The full variable domain, its missing parts supplied by reference TRBV5-6 and TRBJ1-2, is DAGVTQSPTHLIKTRGQQVTLRCSPKSGHDTVSWYQQALGQGPQFIFQYYEEEERQRGNFPDRFSGHQFPNYSSELNVNALLLGDSALYLCASSLATGQGSGYTFGSGTRLTVV.